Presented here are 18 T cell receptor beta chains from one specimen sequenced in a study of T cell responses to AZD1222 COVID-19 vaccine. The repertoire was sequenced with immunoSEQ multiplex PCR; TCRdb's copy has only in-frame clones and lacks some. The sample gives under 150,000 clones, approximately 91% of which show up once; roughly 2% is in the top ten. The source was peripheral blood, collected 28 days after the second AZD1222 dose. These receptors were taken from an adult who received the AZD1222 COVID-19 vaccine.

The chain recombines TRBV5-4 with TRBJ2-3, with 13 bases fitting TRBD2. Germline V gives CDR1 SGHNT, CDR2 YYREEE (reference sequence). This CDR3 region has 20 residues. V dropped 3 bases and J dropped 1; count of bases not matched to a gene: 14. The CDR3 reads CASSSDFTSGGAYGTDTQYF. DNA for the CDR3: TGTGCCAGCAGCTCGGATTTTACTAGCGGGGGGGCCTATGGCACAGATACGCAGTATTTT.

The chain's CDR3 is CASSQGSPAANYGYTF. The CDR3, as DNA: TGTGCCAGCAGCCAAGGCTCCCCGGCAGCTAACTATGGCTACACCTTC. V is TRBV3-1 (or the pseudogene TRBV3-2) and J is TRBJ1-2; no firm D call. V gave up 1 base and J gave up 0 bases, with 12 bases separating them. Germline V gene sequence: CDR1 LGHDT, CDR2 YNNKEL (reference sequence). The CDR3 has 16 residues.

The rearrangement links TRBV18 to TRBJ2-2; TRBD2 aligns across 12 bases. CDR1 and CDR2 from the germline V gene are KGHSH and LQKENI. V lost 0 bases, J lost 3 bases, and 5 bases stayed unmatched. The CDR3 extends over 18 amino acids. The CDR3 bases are TGTGCCAGCTCACCACCGACTAGCGGGAGCGGTCACACCGGGGAGCTGTTTTTT. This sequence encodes CASSPPTSGSGHTGELFF.

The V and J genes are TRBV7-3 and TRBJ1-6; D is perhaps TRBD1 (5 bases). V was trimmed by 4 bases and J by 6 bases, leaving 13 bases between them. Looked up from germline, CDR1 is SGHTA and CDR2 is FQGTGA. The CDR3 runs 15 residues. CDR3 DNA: TGTGCCAGCAGCTCCCTGGGGGGGACTAATTCACCCCTCCACTTT. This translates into CASSSLGGTNSPLHF.

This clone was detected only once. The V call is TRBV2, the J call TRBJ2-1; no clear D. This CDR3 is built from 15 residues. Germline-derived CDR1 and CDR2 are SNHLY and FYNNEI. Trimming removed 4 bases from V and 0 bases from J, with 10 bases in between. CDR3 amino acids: CASSALLASYNEQFF. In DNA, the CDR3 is TGTGCCAGCAGTGCCCTCTTAGCCTCCTACAATGAGCAGTTCTTC. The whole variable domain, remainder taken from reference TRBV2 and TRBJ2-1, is EPEVTQTPSHQVTQMGQEVILRCVPISNHLYFYWYRQILGQKVEFLVSFYNNEISEKSEIFDDQFSVERPDGSNFTLKIRSTKLEDSAMYFCASSALLASYNEQFFGPGTRLTVL.

Here the CDR3 DNA reads TGTGCCAACCTTGTCTGGGGGCGAGGCTACACCTTC. It codes for CANLVWGRGYTF. The chain combines TRBV21-1 with TRBJ1-2; TRBD1 is the table's D call and was not checked against the DNA. TRBV21-1 is listed as a pseudogene. The CDR3 is 12 amino acids.

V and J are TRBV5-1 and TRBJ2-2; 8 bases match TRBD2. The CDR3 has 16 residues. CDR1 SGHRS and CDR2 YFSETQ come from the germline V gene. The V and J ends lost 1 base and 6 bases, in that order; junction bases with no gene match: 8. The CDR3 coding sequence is TGCGCCAGCAGCTTGACGGGAGGGCCTCGGGCCGGGGAGCTGTTTTTT. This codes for CASSLTGGPRAGELFF. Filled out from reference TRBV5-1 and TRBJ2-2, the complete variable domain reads KAGVTQTPRYLIKTRGQQVTLSCSPISGHRSVSWYQQTPGQGLQFLFEYFSETQRNKGNFPGRFSGRQFSNSRSEMNVSTLELGDSALYLCASSLTGGPRAGELFFGEGSRLTVL.

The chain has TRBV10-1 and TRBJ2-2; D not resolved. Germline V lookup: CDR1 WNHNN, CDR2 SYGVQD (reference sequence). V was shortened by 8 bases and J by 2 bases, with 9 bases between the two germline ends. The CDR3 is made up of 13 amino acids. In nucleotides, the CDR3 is TGCGCCAGCGGCACCAGTAACACCGGGGAGCTGTTTTTT. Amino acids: CASGTSNTGELFF.

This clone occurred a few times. Here the CDR3 DNA reads TGTGCCAGCAGCGCGAGCGGGGTCCGCGTCCACGAGCAGTACTTC. Protein sequence: CASSASGVRVHEQYF. The chain employs TRBV9 and TRBJ2-7; 7 positions agree with TRBD2. V was pared by 3 bases and J by 5 bases, with 11 bases of the junction left unmatched. Germline assignment: CDR1 SGDLS and CDR2 YYNGEE. This CDR3 contains 15 residues.

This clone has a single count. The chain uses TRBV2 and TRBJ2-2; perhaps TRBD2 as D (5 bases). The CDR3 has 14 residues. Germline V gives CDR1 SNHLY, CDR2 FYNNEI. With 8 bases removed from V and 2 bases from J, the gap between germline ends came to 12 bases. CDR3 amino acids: CASAGSLNTGELFF. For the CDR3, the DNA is TGTGCCAGCGCGGGTAGCCTCAACACCGGGGAGCTGTTTTTT.

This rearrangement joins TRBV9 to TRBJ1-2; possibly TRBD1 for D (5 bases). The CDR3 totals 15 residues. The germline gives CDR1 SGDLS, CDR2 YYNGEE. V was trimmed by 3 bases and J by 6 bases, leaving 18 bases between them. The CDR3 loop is CASSALPGTPNGYTF. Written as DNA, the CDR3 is TGTGCCAGCAGCGCCCTCCCCGGGACCCCGAATGGCTACACCTTC.

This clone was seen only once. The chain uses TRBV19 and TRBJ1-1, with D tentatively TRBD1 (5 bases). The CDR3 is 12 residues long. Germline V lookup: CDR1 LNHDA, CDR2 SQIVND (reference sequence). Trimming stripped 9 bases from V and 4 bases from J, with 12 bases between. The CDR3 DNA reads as TGTGCCAGGCTGCAGGGATCCACTGAAGCTTTCTTT. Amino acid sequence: CARLQGSTEAFF.

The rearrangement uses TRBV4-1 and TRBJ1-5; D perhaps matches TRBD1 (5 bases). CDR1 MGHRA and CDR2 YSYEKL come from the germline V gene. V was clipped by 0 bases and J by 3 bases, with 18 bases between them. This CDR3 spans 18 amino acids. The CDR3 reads CASSQDLGAGFDNQPQHF. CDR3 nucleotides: TGCGCCAGCAGCCAAGATTTAGGGGCGGGGTTCGACAATCAGCCCCAGCATTTT.

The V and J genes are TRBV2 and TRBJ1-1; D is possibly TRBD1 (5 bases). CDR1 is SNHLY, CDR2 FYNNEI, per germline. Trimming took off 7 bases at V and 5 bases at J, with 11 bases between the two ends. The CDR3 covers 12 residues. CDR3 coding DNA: TGTGCCAGCACTCGGGGGAGGACTGAAGCTTTCTTT. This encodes CASTRGRTEAFF.

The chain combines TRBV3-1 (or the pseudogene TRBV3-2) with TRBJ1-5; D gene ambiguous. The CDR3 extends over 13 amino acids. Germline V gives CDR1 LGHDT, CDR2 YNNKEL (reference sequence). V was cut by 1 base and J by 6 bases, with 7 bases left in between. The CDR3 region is CASSQGRGQPQHF. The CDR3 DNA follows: TGTGCCAGCAGCCAAGGGCGGGGTCAGCCCCAGCATTTT.

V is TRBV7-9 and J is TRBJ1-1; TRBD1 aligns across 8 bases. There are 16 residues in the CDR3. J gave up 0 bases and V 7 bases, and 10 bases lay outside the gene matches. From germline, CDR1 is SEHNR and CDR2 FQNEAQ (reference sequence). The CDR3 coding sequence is TGTGCCAGCATAGGACAGGGAGGCTTTATGAACACTGAAGCTTTCTTT. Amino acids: CASIGQGGFMNTEAFF.

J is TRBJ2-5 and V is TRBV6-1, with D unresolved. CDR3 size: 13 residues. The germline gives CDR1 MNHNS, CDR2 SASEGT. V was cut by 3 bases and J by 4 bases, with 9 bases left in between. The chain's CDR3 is CASSDGFGETQYF. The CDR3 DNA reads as TGTGCCAGCAGTGATGGTTTTGGAGAGACCCAGTACTTC.

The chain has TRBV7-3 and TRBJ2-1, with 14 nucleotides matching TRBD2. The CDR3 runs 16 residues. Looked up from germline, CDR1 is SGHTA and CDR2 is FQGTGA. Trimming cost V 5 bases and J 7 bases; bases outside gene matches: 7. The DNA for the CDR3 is TGTGCCAGCAGCCGACGACTAGCGGGAGGGCGGAATGAGCAGTTCTTC. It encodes CASSRRLAGGRNEQFF.